The source of this T cell receptor beta chain is a study of T cells in Graves' hyperthyroidism and ophthalmopathy. Study-wide background: It was at initial diagnosis, before any treatment, that peripheral blood was collected.

Each patient was aged 18 to 65 and had newly diagnosed hyperthyroidism of under 2 months' duration. On the basis of clinical symptoms, serum thyroxine and TRAb, thyroid ultrasound and orbital computed tomography, diagnoses were made. Germline values: CDR1 MGHDK, CDR2 SYGVNS. Trimming took 3 bases from V and 3 from J; bases not matched to a gene: 0. The CDR3 is 14 residues long. Amplification of TCR beta CDR3 regions used RNA as the template. TCR CDR3 regions were first amplified by RT-PCR with HTBI primers. Using its own MiXCR run on the multiplex PCR reads, TCRdb lists one record per CDR3 protein. Among hundreds of thousands of distinct CDR3 sequences, 14% were seen once, and the ten largest hold about 9.4%. As concerns this clonotype: It may be a read error: a sequence one base away is much more abundant.

The V and J genes are TRBV25-1 and TRBJ2-2; the match to TRBD2 covers 8 bases. The source material was blood. The sequence came from a young woman with Graves' hyperthyroidism. The CDR3 region has the DNA TGTGCCAGCAGTGACGGGGGGGACACCGGGGAGCTGTTTTTT. It codes for CASSDGGDTGELFF. The full variable domain, completed using reference TRBV25-1 and TRBJ2-2, is EADIYQTPRYLVIGTGKKITLECSQTMGHDKMYWYQQDPGMELHLIHYSYGVNSTEKGDLSSESTVSRIRTEHFPLTLESARPSHTSQYLCASSDGGDTGELFFGEGSRLTVL.